A single sample gave rise to the 31 T cell receptor beta chains below, sequenced in a study of cytomegalovirus exposure and HLA in healthy donors. The PCR ran on 60 Vbeta and 13 Jbeta primers. Produced via immunoSEQ multiplex PCR; TCRdb's table is partial and in-frame only. Among around 110,000 clones, less than 80% were seen once, and the ten largest hold just under 9.5%. Specimen: PBMCs. These receptors all stem from a woman in her 40s in good health and CMV-seropositive.

The V gene is TRBV15, the J gene TRBJ2-7; D remains unclear. Germline CDR1 and CDR2: LNHNV and YYDKDF (reference sequence). The ends were cut back, 2 bases at V and 2 bases at J, with 16 bases in the middle. CDR3 length equals 16 residues. The CDR3 bases are TGTGCCACCAGCAGACCTCTTACTACCGACCCCTACGAGCAGTACTTC. Amino acids: CATSRPLTTDPYEQYF.

This chain uses TRBV27 with TRBJ1-5; D perhaps matches TRBD1 (5 bases). Germline CDR1 reads MNHEY; CDR2 reads SMNVEV (reference sequence). V lost 7 bases and J lost 1, with 14 bases in between. This CDR3 contains 15 residues. The CDR3 DNA sequence: TGTGCCAGCACCCATTATGGGGGGAGCAATCAGCCCCAGCATTTT. Translated: CASTHYGGSNQPQHF.

To note about this clone: The DNA is omitted, as the CDR3 cannot be located on it reliably, and the CDR3 follows TCRdb's listing. This chain uses TRBV9 with TRBJ1-1; TRBD1 is the table's D call, not checked against the DNA. Germline values: CDR1 SGDLS, CDR2 YYNGEE. The CDR3 has 14 amino acids, counting both end residues. This chain's CDR3 is CASSVGGGTRQTFF.

The chain uses TRBV4-3 and TRBJ2-1, with 9 bases aligning to TRBD2. The CDR3 is 15 residues long. Germline loops: CDR1 LGHNA, CDR2 YSLEER. J was trimmed by 3 bases and V by 1 base; bases with no gene match: 1. The CDR3 region has the DNA TGCGCCAGCAGCCAAGGACTAGCGGACTACAATGAGCAGTTCTTC. Protein sequence: CASSQGLADYNEQFF.

Worth noting for this clone: A read error may produce the germline difference seen at one junction end. V usage is TRBV10-3 and J usage is TRBJ2-1; D may be TRBD2 (6 bases). This CDR3 has 13 residues. The germline V gene has CDR1 ENHRY and CDR2 SYGVKD. CDR3 coding DNA: TGTGCCATCAGCCGGGACTCCGACAATGAGCAGTTCTTC. Encoded protein: CAISRDSDNEQFF.

With regard to this clone: One end of the junction fails to match germline, which may point to a read error. The identical CDR3 is also encoded by other nucleotide sequences in the sample. This chain connects TRBV5-5 to TRBJ2-3; D possibly corresponds to TRBD2 (7 bases). The CDR3 loop spans 15 amino acids. CDR1 and CDR2 (germline): SGHKS, YYEKEE (reference sequence). The CDR3 coding sequence is TGCGCCAGCAGCCACAGGGACGGGAGGACAGATACGCAGTATTTT. This codes for CASSHRDGRTDTQYF. The variable domain in full, with the rest retrieved from reference TRBV5-5 and TRBJ2-3, is DAGVTQSPTHLIKTRGQQVTLRCSPISGHKSVSWYQQVLGQGPQFIFQYYEKEERGRGNFPDRFSARQFPNYSSELNVNALLLGDSALYLCASSHRDGRTDTQYFGPGTRLTVL.

The rearrangement joins TRBV19 to TRBJ2-2, with a possible D match to TRBD1 (5 bases). This CDR3 has 12 residues. V lost 8 bases to trimming and J lost 7 bases, with 11 bases between them. The V gene's germline CDR1 is LNHDA and CDR2 SQIVND (reference sequence). CDR3: CASGLGDGELFF. The DNA for the CDR3 is TGTGCCAGTGGCCTAGGGGACGGGGAGCTGTTTTTT.

This clone was detected only a few times. V is TRBV6-5 and J is TRBJ2-7; D not certain. Trimming left V 5 bases short and J 3 bases short, with 17 bases between. Germline lookup yields CDR1 MNHEY and CDR2 SVGAGI. The CDR3 is 15 amino acids. The CDR3 nucleotides read TGTGCCAGCAGTACAGACACAAAACCAAACTACGAGCAGTACTTC. Amino acid sequence: CASSTDTKPNYEQYF.

This clone was picked up a small number of times. The chain uses TRBV27 and TRBJ2-7; a weak D match, TRBD1 (6 bases). The germline V gene has CDR1 MNHEY and CDR2 SMNVEV (reference sequence). CDR3 length equals 14 residues. Trimming cost V 6 bases and J 2 bases, with 14 bases left between them. The CDR3 DNA reads TGTGCCAGCAGCCGGGACCGGGACACCTACGAGCAGTACTTC. This encodes CASSRDRDTYEQYF.

This clone was counted between two and nine times. This chain connects TRBV5-1 to TRBJ2-4; 7 bases map to TRBD1. The V segment lost 4 bases and the J segment 2 bases; nucleotides outside the gene matches: 6. This CDR3 contains 15 residues. The V gene's germline CDR1 is SGHRS and CDR2 YFSETQ. DNA of the CDR3: TGCGCCAGCAGCCCCGGGACAGCGACCAAAAACATTCAGTACTTC. Translating gives CASSPGTATKNIQYF.

V and J are TRBV6-5 and TRBJ2-5, with 9 bases that match TRBD2. The J call may be faulty, since TRBJ2-7 better matches the DNA end. The CDR3 spans 13 residues. Per the germline V gene, CDR1 is MNHEY and CDR2 is SVGAGI. This CDR3 reads CASRASGIYEQYF. The CDR3 DNA reads TGTGCCAGCAGAGCTAGCGGGATCTACGAGCAGTACTTC.

The V call is TRBV19, the J call TRBJ1-1, with TRBD1 as a possible D gene (6 bases). The V gene's germline CDR1 is LNHDA and CDR2 SQIVND (reference sequence). V was pared by 0 bases and J by 6 bases, with 14 bases between. The CDR3 covers 15 residues. The CDR3 is CASSIDLGAGPEAFF. The CDR3 nucleotides read TGTGCCAGTAGTATAGATTTGGGGGCTGGGCCTGAAGCTTTCTTT.

This clone has only a few counts. The chain joins TRBV5-4 to TRBJ2-3; the D gene is possibly TRBD2 (6 bases). Per the germline V gene, CDR1 is SGHNT and CDR2 is YYREEE (reference sequence). CDR3 length: 15 amino acids. V dropped 0 bases and J dropped 4 bases, with 12 bases sitting between them. The CDR3 loop reads CASSLGLADADTQYF. In DNA form, the CDR3 reads TGTGCCAGCAGCTTGGGGTTAGCGGATGCAGATACGCAGTATTTT.

V gene TRBV27 combines with J gene TRBJ2-2; 7 bases are shared with TRBD1. V trimming: 4 bases; J trimming: 3 bases; junction bases outside the gene matches: 8. The CDR3 extends over 16 amino acids. Germline CDR1 and CDR2: MNHEY and SMNVEV (reference sequence). CDR3 protein: CASSSPRQGHTGELFF. CDR3 DNA sequence: TGTGCCAGCAGTTCCCCCCGACAGGGACACACCGGGGAGCTGTTTTTT.

The V gene is TRBV7-9, the J gene TRBJ1-2, with a possible D match to TRBD1 (5 bases). The V gene's germline CDR1 is SEHNR and CDR2 FQNEAQ (reference sequence). The ends were cut back, 0 bases at V and 4 bases at J, with 12 bases in the middle. The CDR3 spans 15 residues. This chain's CDR3 is CASSLALRETYGYTF. CDR3 bases: TGTGCCAGCAGCTTAGCCCTCAGGGAAACCTATGGCTACACCTTC.

This chain joins TRBV5-4 and TRBJ2-7; no firm D call. Germline V CDR1 and CDR2: SGHNT, YYREEE (reference sequence). Trimming removed 2 bases from V and 6 bases from J, with 6 bases in between. CDR3 length equals 11 residues. The DNA of the CDR3 is TGTGCCAGCAGCTTCTCCGGCGAGCAGTACTTC. Encoded protein: CASSFSGEQYF.

V usage is TRBV5-1 and J usage is TRBJ1-1, with a weak D call TRBD1 (5 bases). This CDR3 is 14 amino acids long. Germline CDR1 and CDR2: SGHRS and YFSETQ. V was cut by 6 bases and J by 0 bases, with 12 bases left in between. The DNA of the CDR3 is TGCGCCAGCACCGCAGGGTTGATGAACACTGAAGCTTTCTTT. Encoded protein: CASTAGLMNTEAFF. Using reference TRBV5-1 and TRBJ1-1 for the parts outside the CDR3, the full variable domain is KAGVTQTPRYLIKTRGQQVTLSCSPISGHRSVSWYQQTPGQGLQFLFEYFSETQRNKGNFPGRFSGRQFSNSRSEMNVSTLELGDSALYLCASTAGLMNTEAFFGQGTRLTVV.

The chain combines TRBV4-1 with TRBJ2-1; D is unclear. Trimming pared 0 bases from V and 0 bases from J, leaving 6 bases between. The CDR3 runs to 15 residues. Germline V CDR1 and CDR2: MGHRA, YSYEKL. The CDR3 loop is CASSQEALSYNEQFF. CDR3 DNA sequence: TGCGCCAGCAGCCAAGAGGCCCTCTCCTACAATGAGCAGTTCTTC.

This clone was observed a handful of times. V is TRBV28 and J is TRBJ2-2; 7 bases match TRBD2. The J segment lost 4 bases and the V segment lost 5 bases, leaving 7 bases of the junction unmatched. Germline assignment: CDR1 MDHEN and CDR2 SYDVKM. This CDR3 comprises 15 residues. The CDR3: CASSDGRAGTGELFF. The CDR3 nucleotides read TGTGCCAGCAGTGATGGGAGGGCGGGCACCGGGGAGCTGTTTTTT.

The V gene is TRBV28, the J gene TRBJ2-5, with 7 bases aligning to TRBD2. Germline V CDR1 and CDR2: MDHEN, SYDVKM. V lost 6 bases, J lost 3 bases, and 10 bases stayed unmatched. The CDR3 spans 15 residues. This CDR3 is CASSSGGGPEETQYF. CDR3 in DNA: TGTGCCAGCAGCTCTGGGGGGGGACCAGAAGAGACCCAGTACTTC.

The chain couples TRBV29-1 to TRBJ2-7; a weak D match, TRBD1 (5 bases). The CDR3 is 11 residues long. The germline gives CDR1 SQVTM, CDR2 ANQGSEA. The V gene lost 6 bases and the J gene lost 0 bases, with 6 bases spanning the gap. In DNA form, the CDR3 reads TGCAGCGTCAGGGTCTCCTACGAGCAGTACTTC. Its translation: CSVRVSYEQYF.

This chain links TRBV6-1 with TRBJ1-6; the D gene is possibly TRBD1 (6 bases). The V end lost 0 bases, the J end lost 10 bases, and 10 bases lay between the germline ends. CDR1 and CDR2 from the germline V gene are MNHNS and SASEGT. This CDR3 contains 14 residues. CDR3 sequence reads: CASSEARGGSPLHF. CDR3 DNA: TGTGCCAGCAGTGAAGCGCGGGGGGGCTCACCCCTCCACTTT.

The chain joins TRBV7-8 to TRBJ1-2, with D possibly TRBD1 on 5 matching bases. CDR1 is SGHVS, CDR2 FQNEAQ, per germline. The CDR3 extends over 15 amino acids. Trimming cost V 0 bases and J 7 bases, with 15 bases left between them. CDR3 sequence: CASSLAGRGVGGYTF. The CDR3 DNA follows: TGTGCCAGCAGCTTAGCGGGGCGGGGAGTTGGTGGCTACACCTTC.

The V gene is TRBV29-1, the J gene TRBJ1-1, with D perhaps TRBD1 (5 bases). This CDR3 spans 15 amino acids. Germline CDR1 and CDR2: SQVTM and ANQGSEA. V lost 6 bases and J lost 7, with 24 bases in between. DNA of the CDR3: TGCAGCGTGGAGCGCGAACCCAGGGTGCTGGGTGAAGCTTTCTTT. This sequence encodes CSVEREPRVLGEAFF.

The genes are TRBV7-2 and TRBJ2-3, with 9 positions matching TRBD2. J was trimmed by 6 bases and V by 3 bases; bases with no gene match: 19. The CDR3 is 19 residues long. Germline CDR1 reads SGHTA; CDR2 reads FQGNSA. CDR3 bases: TGTGCCAGCAGCTTCGTTCCCCGGGAAGATAGCGGGAGTTGGGATACGCAGTATTTT. Translation: CASSFVPREDSGSWDTQYF.

The genes are TRBV28 and TRBJ1-4; unclear D gene. The CDR3 is made up of 13 amino acids. Germline CDR1 MDHEN, CDR2 SYDVKM. Trimming left V 7 bases short and J 4 bases short, with 10 bases between. The CDR3 DNA follows: TGTGCCAGCATCCACAGTAATAATGAAAAACTGTTTTTT. It encodes CASIHSNNEKLFF.

This chain connects TRBV2 to TRBJ2-7; 7 nucleotides match TRBD2. V was pared by 8 bases and J by 7 bases, with 14 bases of the junction left unmatched. Germline lookup yields CDR1 SNHLY and CDR2 FYNNEI. CDR3 length: 14 amino acids. DNA for the CDR3: TGTGCCAGCGCGTTCGGGGGGAGGGAAGGGGAGCAGTACTTC. This gives the protein CASAFGGREGEQYF.

J is TRBJ1-2 and V is TRBV11-2; D is possibly TRBD1 (5 bases). This CDR3 has 15 amino acids. Trimming removed 6 bases at V and 4 bases at J, with 18 bases between. CDR1 is SGHAT and CDR2 is FQNNGV in the germline V gene. The CDR3 spells CASRLNQGKSYGYTF. The CDR3, as DNA: TGTGCCAGCAGACTGAATCAGGGAAAATCCTATGGCTACACCTTC.

The chain couples TRBV11-1 to TRBJ1-4; 7 nucleotides match TRBD1. The CDR3 covers 14 residues. The J segment lost 2 bases and the V segment lost 5 bases, leaving 2 bases of the junction unmatched. Germline V gene sequence: CDR1 SGHAT, CDR2 FQDESV (reference sequence). The DNA for the CDR3 is TGTGCCAGCAGCCTGGACAGGACTAATGAAAAACTGTTTTTT. It translates to CASSLDRTNEKLFF.

The gene calls are TRBV7-2 and TRBJ2-7; no definite D call. Trimming shortened V by 5 bases and J by 7 bases, and 12 bases separated the two germline ends. Germline V lookup: CDR1 SGHTA, CDR2 FQGNSA. The CDR3 is 12 residues long. The CDR3 bases are TGTGCCAGCAGCCCCCGAAGCCGGGAGCAGTACTTC. As protein: CASSPRSREQYF.

The table lists this clone with a count of one. The genes are TRBV18 and TRBJ2-1; the match to TRBD1 covers 10 bases. CDR3 length equals 16 residues. Germline V gene data show CDR1 as KGHSH and CDR2 as LQKENI. V lost 0 bases, J lost 8 bases, and 7 bases stayed unmatched. The CDR3 sequence is CASSPPSRTGGDEQFF. In DNA form, the CDR3 reads TGTGCCAGCTCACCACCGTCCAGGACAGGGGGTGATGAGCAGTTCTTC.